This TCR beta chain was captured in a study of OX40 agonist ivuxolimab in advanced cancers. The study, taken as a whole, reports: CD4+ T cells averaged fewer expanded clones than CD8+ T cells. At 0.1 to 3.0 mg/kg and by week 6, clonal expansion occurred in CD4+ and CD8+ blood T cells.

Regarding this clone: Its antigen is currently unknown.

The study sampled blood at baseline, cycle 4 day 1, and cycle 7 day 1. V was cut by 7 bases and J by 6 bases, with 18 bases left in between. This CDR3 is built from 14 residues. Germline CDR1 and CDR2: MDHEN and SYDVKM. The method was immunoSEQ multiplex PCR; TCRdb's version includes in-frame clones alone and lacks a portion of them. The sample lists about 90,000 clones, roughly 88% occurring once. This TCR came from an adult with an advanced solid tumor such as melanoma, head and neck, liver or kidney cancer. This chain joins TRBV28 and TRBJ1-2; a weak D match, TRBD1 (6 bases). Sequencing was performed on CD4+ or CD8+ T cells sorted from blood, taken in a trial of the OX40 agonist ivuxolimab. The CDR3 reads CASNTGTGFHGYTF. The CDR3 DNA reads TGTGCCAGCAACACGGGAACAGGGTTTCATGGCTACACCTTC.